This T cell receptor (beta chain) was identified during a study of Ad26.COV2.S vaccination and SARS-CoV-2 variants. Treatment meaning: 19 received Ad26.COV2.S at low or high dose, single or two shots; 5 received placebo; per-sample allocation not given. Sampling was performed 63 days after the first vaccine or placebo injection. The V gene lost 4 bases and the J gene lost 4 bases, with 12 bases spanning the gap. Germline CDR1 MNHEY, CDR2 SMNVEV (reference sequence). This CDR3 region has 14 residues. The protocol was immunoSEQ multiplex PCR, while the TCRdb copy is restricted to in-frame clones and leaves out a portion. Of fewer than 400,000 clones listed, around four fifths are singletons.

This TCR came from a person between 18 and 65 years old who received the Ad26.COV2.S COVID-19 vaccine or a placebo. This specimen consisted of peripheral blood, obtained in a trial of Ad26.COV2.S vaccine versus placebo. V and J are TRBV27 and TRBJ2-3; maybe TRBD2 (5 bases). CDR3 sequence reads: CASSSLSEADTQYF. CDR3 bases: TGTGCCAGCAGTTCCCTTTCGGAGGCAGATACGCAGTATTTT.